This T cell receptor (beta chain) emerged from a study of T-cell reconstitution after alpha-beta-depleted transplantation in children. This sample's TCRbeta library carried unique molecular identifier barcodes. A single record per CDR3 protein comes from TCRdb applying MiXCR to the PCR reads. The data contain about 72,000 distinct CDR3 sequences, 6% to 8.5% of them seen just once; the ten biggest clones take up around 2.6%. This clonotype appeared many times. The CDR3 is 12 amino acids. V was trimmed by 5 bases and J by 2 bases, leaving 6 bases between them. Sample: PBMCs from the stem cell graft donor, taken from the stem cell graft. J is TRBJ2-5 and V is TRBV12-3 or TRBV12-4; D unclear. The TCR comes from a human donor who donated a stem cell graft to a child with acute lymphoblastic leukemia. CDR3 coding DNA: TGTGCCAGCAGTCCAATTCAAGAGACCCAGTACTTC. Protein: CASSPIQETQYF.